The source of this TCR beta chain is a study of PD-1 blockade in classical Hodgkin lymphoma. Measured with immunoSEQ multiplex PCR; TCRdb has only the in-frame clones, and not every one. The repertoire holds over 60,000 clones, over 55% seen once, with about 9.1% in the top ten. Every patient was affected by relapse after autologous stem cell transplantation, while exposure to brentuximab vedotin was not uniform. Complete response, partial response or progressive disease was each patient's best response. Germline CDR1 SGHVS, CDR2 FQNEAQ. Trimming cost V 4 bases and J 5 bases; bases outside gene matches: 6. CDR3 length equals 15 residues.

The rearrangement uses TRBV7-8 and TRBJ2-1; TRBD2 matches at 9 bases. This receptor was identified in a human donor with classical Hodgkin lymphoma. The sample consisted of peripheral blood mononuclear cells (PBMCs), taken before the second cycle of nivolumab. The DNA for the CDR3 is TGTGCCAGCAGCTACGGACTAGCGCTAGACAATGAGCAGTTCTTC. This translates into CASSYGLALDNEQFF. Full variable domain (missing parts from reference TRBV7-8 and TRBJ2-1): GAGVSQSPRYKVAKRGQDVALRCDPISGHVSLFWYQQALGQGPEFLTYFQNEAQLDKSGLPSDRFFAERPEGSVSTLKIQRTQQEDSAVYLCASSYGLALDNEQFFGPGTRLTVL.